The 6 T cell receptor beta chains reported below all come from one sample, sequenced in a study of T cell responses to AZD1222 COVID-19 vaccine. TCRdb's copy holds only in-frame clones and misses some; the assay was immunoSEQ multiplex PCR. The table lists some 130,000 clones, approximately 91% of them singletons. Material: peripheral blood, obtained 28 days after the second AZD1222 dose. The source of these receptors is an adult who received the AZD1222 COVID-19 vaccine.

The CDR3 protein is CAISDSGDNYGYTF. CDR3 nucleotides: TGTGCCATCAGTGACTCAGGGGACAACTATGGCTACACCTTC. The chain carries TRBV10-3 and TRBJ1-2, with a tentative D call TRBD1 (6 bases). Germline CDR1 is ENHRY and CDR2 is SYGVKD. The CDR3 is 14 amino acids. Trimming left V 3 bases short and J 2 bases short, with 10 bases between.

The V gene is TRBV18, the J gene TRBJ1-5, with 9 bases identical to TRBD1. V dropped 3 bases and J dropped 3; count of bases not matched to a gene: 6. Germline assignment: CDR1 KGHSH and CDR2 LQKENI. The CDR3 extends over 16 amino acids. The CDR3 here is CASSPQDRGYNQPQHF. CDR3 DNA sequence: TGTGCCAGCTCACCGCAGGACAGGGGTTACAATCAGCCCCAGCATTTT.

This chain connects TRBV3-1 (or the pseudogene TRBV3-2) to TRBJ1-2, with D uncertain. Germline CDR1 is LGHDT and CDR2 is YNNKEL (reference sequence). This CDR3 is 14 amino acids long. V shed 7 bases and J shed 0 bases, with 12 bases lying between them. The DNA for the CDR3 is TGTGCCAGCACCGCATCCCAAGCTAACTATGGCTACACCTTC. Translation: CASTASQANYGYTF.

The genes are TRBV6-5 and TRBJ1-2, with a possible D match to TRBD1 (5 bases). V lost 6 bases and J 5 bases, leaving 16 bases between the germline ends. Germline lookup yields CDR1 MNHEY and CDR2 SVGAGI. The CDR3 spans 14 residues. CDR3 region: CASSSLPGYYGYTF. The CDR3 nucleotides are TGTGCCAGCAGCTCCCTCCCAGGGTATTATGGCTACACCTTC.

The DNA of the CDR3 is TGTGCCAGCAGCCCTTGGGACAGGGGGATTCATGGCTACACCTTC. It is translated as CASSPWDRGIHGYTF. This rearrangement joins TRBV3-1 (or the pseudogene TRBV3-2) to TRBJ1-2, with 11 bases that match TRBD1. Per germline, CDR1 LGHDT and CDR2 YNNKEL (reference sequence). With V trimmed by 4 bases and J by 6 bases, 7 bases remained unmatched. The CDR3 spans 15 residues.

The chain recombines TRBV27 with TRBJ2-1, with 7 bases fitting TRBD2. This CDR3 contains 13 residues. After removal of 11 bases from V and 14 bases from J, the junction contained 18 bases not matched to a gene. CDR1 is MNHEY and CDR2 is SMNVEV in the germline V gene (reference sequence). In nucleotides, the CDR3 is TGTGCCGCAGGCGGGAGTATGGCGCGATTCGAGTTCTTC. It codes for CAAGGSMARFEFF.